These T cell receptor beta chains were read from a single sample in a study of glioma-infiltrating T cells. MiXCR was run by TCRdb on the multiplex PCR reads, yielding one entry per CDR3 protein. The sample records fewer than 11,000 distinct CDR3 sequences, around three fifths being singletons. The source material was glioma tissue, nonneoplastic brain tissue, or PBMCs (not recorded which). The origin of the receptors is a human donor with low-grade glioma or glioblastoma, undergoing nonglioma brain surgery, or in good health (not recorded which). Each CDR3 is given with its conserved first and last residue. A D gene is named only where the DNA matches it firmly. Only part of the rows carry a size: once, few, many, or a class if the clone is expanded.

clone size: .
J gene: TRBJ1-5
V gene: TRBV2
D gene: .
CDR3 protein: CASSEFPGIIGRPQHF
CDR3 DNA: TGTGCCAGCAGTGAGTTTCCGGGGATTATTGGTCGGCCCCAGCATTTT

clone size: .
J gene: TRBJ2-2
V gene: TRBV3-1
D gene: .
CDR3 protein: CASSQARVNGELFF
CDR3 DNA: TGTGCCAGCAGCCAAGCAAGGGTGAACGGGGAGCTGTTTTTT

clone size: medium-sized
J gene: TRBJ2-5
V gene: TRBV6-1
D gene: .
CDR3 protein: CASKLSGMETQYF
CDR3 DNA: TGTGCCAGCAAGTTGTCAGGGATGGAGACCCAGTACTTC

clone size: medium-sized
J gene: TRBJ1-5
V gene: TRBV10-2
D gene: TRBD1
CDR3 protein: CASRGQGGNQPQHF
CDR3 DNA: TGCGCCAGCAGAGGACAGGGCGGCAATCAGCCCCAGCATTTT

clone size: .
J gene: TRBJ1-5
V gene: TRBV19
D gene: .
CDR3 protein: CASSMALGANNHPQHF
CDR3 DNA: TGTGCCAGTAGTATGGCACTCGGCGCTAACAATCACCCCCAGCATTTT

clone size: .
J gene: TRBJ1-6
V gene: TRBV6-5
D gene: .
CDR3 protein: CASSFRTLLNSPLHF
CDR3 DNA: TGTGCCAGCAGTTTTCGTACCTTATTAAATTCACCCCTCCACTTT

clone size: many
J gene: TRBJ2-4
V gene: TRBV12-3/TRBV12-4
D gene: TRBD2
CDR3 protein: CASSPQRGVAGEGIQYF
CDR3 DNA: TGTGCCAGCAGTCCGCAGCGAGGGGTAGCGGGAGAAGGCATTCAGTACTTC

clone size: many
J gene: TRBJ1-5
V gene: TRBV19
D gene: .
CDR3 protein: CASNPSGFGQPQHF
CDR3 DNA: TGTGCCAGTAACCCCTCAGGGTTCGGTCAGCCCCAGCATTTT

clone size: .
J gene: TRBJ2-1
V gene: TRBV10-3
D gene: TRBD2
CDR3 protein: CAISDSSGRNNKQFF
CDR3 DNA: TGTGCCATCAGTGATAGTAGCGGGAGAAACAATAAGCAGTTCTTC

clone size: many
J gene: TRBJ2-1
V gene: TRBV30
D gene: TRBD2
CDR3 protein: CAWSSGRDNEQFF
CDR3 DNA: TGTGCCTGGAGTAGCGGGAGGGACAATGAGCAGTTCTTC

clone size: once
J gene: TRBJ2-7
V gene: TRBV12-3/TRBV12-4
D gene: TRBD1
CDR3 protein: CASTPGTGGRSHGQYF
CDR3 DNA: TGTGCCAGCACTCCCGGTACAGGGGGCCGGTCGCACGGGCAGTACTTC

clone size: medium-sized
J gene: TRBJ1-3
V gene: TRBV7-6
D gene: .
CDR3 protein: CASSEKGTGNTIYF
CDR3 DNA: TGTGCCAGCAGCGAAAAGGGGACTGGAAACACCATATATTTT

clone size: .
J gene: TRBJ1-1
V gene: TRBV7-9
D gene: .
CDR3 protein: CVSSGEGNTEAFF
CDR3 DNA: TGTGTCAGCAGCGGAGAGGGGAACACTGAAGCTTTCTTT

clone size: .
J gene: TRBJ2-5
V gene: TRBV28
D gene: .
CDR3 protein: CASTSADWQGQGTEYF
CDR3 DNA: TGTGCCAGCACTTCTGCCGACTGGCAGGGGCAAGGGACCGAGTACTTC

clone size: .
J gene: TRBJ2-1
V gene: TRBV3-1
D gene: .
CDR3 protein: CASSRAGQSSNEQFF
CDR3 DNA: TGTGCCAGCAGCCGCGCCGGGCAGTCCAGCAATGAGCAGTTCTTC

clone size: .
J gene: TRBJ2-1
V gene: TRBV28
D gene: .
CDR3 protein: CASNTNLGGEQLF
CDR3 DNA: TGTGCCAGCAATACTAACCTGGGAGGTGAGCAGCTCTTC

clone size: .
J gene: TRBJ2-7
V gene: TRBV4-1
D gene: TRBD2
CDR3 protein: CASSLTSGTYQYF
CDR3 DNA: TGCGCCAGCAGCCTAACTAGCGGGACCTACCAGTACTTC

clone size: .
J gene: TRBJ1-1
V gene: TRBV18
D gene: .
CDR3 protein: CATRGDMNTEAFF
CDR3 DNA: TGTGCAACTCGGGGAGATATGAACACTGAAGCTTTCTTT

clone size: .
J gene: TRBJ1-1
V gene: TRBV28
D gene: TRBD1
CDR3 protein: CASSLPGGTEAFF
CDR3 DNA: TGTGCCAGCAGTTTACCAGGGGGCACTGAAGCTTTCTTT

clone size: medium-sized
J gene: TRBJ2-3
V gene: TRBV11-2
D gene: .
CDR3 protein: CASSLGASGTDTQYF
CDR3 DNA: TGTGCCAGCAGCTTAGGAGCTAGCGGCACAGATACGCAGTATTTT

clone size: many
J gene: TRBJ1-1
V gene: TRBV20-1
D gene: .
CDR3 protein: CSAACGFTAAFF
CDR3 DNA: TGCAGTGCGGCGTGTGGATTTACAGCAGCTTTCTTT

clone size: many
J gene: TRBJ2-4
V gene: TRBV7-2
D gene: .
CDR3 protein: CASSAKNIQYF
CDR3 DNA: TGTGCCAGCAGCGCCAAAAACATTCAGTACTTC

clone size: many
J gene: TRBJ2-1
V gene: TRBV29-1
D gene: .
CDR3 protein: CSVGLGGEQFF
CDR3 DNA: TGCAGCGTTGGGCTAGGAGGAGAGCAGTTCTTC

clone size: .
J gene: TRBJ2-1
V gene: TRBV18
D gene: .
CDR3 protein: CASSKLETSSYNEQFF
CDR3 DNA: TGCGCCAGCTCCAAACTGGAGACTAGCTCCTACAATGAGCAGTTCTTC

clone size: .
J gene: TRBJ1-3
V gene: TRBV7-8
D gene: .
CDR3 protein: CASSLKQGHGNTIYF
CDR3 DNA: TGTGCCAGCAGCTTAAAACAGGGCCATGGAAACACCATATATTTT

clone size: large
J gene: TRBJ1-1
V gene: TRBV28
D gene: .
CDR3 protein: CASSFGPEAFF
CDR3 DNA: TGTGCCAGCAGTTTTGGACCTGAAGCTTTCTTT

clone size: few
J gene: TRBJ2-3
V gene: TRBV2
D gene: TRBD2
CDR3 protein: CARSEDGLAGSTDTQYF
CDR3 DNA: TGTGCCAGAAGTGAGGATGGACTAGCGGGGAGCACAGATACGCAGTATTTT

clone size: .
J gene: TRBJ2-7
V gene: TRBV4-2
D gene: .
CDR3 protein: CASTQDSGSSYDQYF
CDR3 DNA: TGTGCCAGCACCCAAGATTCGGGGTCCTCCTACGACCAGTACTTC

clone size: .
J gene: TRBJ2-7
V gene: TRBV6-2/TRBV6-3
D gene: .
CDR3 protein: CASSRDFHEQYF
CDR3 DNA: TGTGCCAGCAGTAGGGACTTCCACGAGCAGTACTTC

clone size: many
J gene: TRBJ2-1
V gene: TRBV29-1
D gene: TRBD1
CDR3 protein: CSGLKGASRNEQFF
CDR3 DNA: TGCAGCGGGCTCAAGGGGGCGAGTCGCAATGAGCAGTTCTTC

clone size: .
J gene: TRBJ2-5
V gene: TRBV20-1
D gene: .
CDR3 protein: CSSPREVQETQYF
CDR3 DNA: TGCAGTTCCCCCCGGGAAGTCCAAGAGACCCAGTACTTC

clone size: .
J gene: TRBJ1-1
V gene: TRBV4-1
D gene: .
CDR3 protein: CASSQDRSLQYRAFF
CDR3 DNA: TGCGCCAGCAGCCAAGATCGTTCACTCCAATACCGAGCTTTCTTT

clone size: medium-sized
J gene: TRBJ1-1
V gene: TRBV20-1
D gene: .
CDR3 protein: CSASPTGKYTEAFF
CDR3 DNA: TGCAGTGCTAGTCCCACAGGGAAGTACACTGAAGCTTTCTTT

clone size: many
J gene: TRBJ2-3
V gene: TRBV30
D gene: .
CDR3 protein: CAWSELAPNTDTQYF
CDR3 DNA: TGTGCCTGGAGTGAGCTGGCCCCTAACACAGATACGCAGTATTTT

clone size: many
J gene: TRBJ2-7
V gene: TRBV5-1
D gene: TRBD2
CDR3 protein: CASSARAGLAGYEQYF
CDR3 DNA: TGCGCCAGCAGCGCTAGAGCGGGACTAGCGGGATACGAGCAGTACTTC

clone size: .
J gene: TRBJ2-1
V gene: TRBV7-2
D gene: .
CDR3 protein: CASSLSNGVMNEQFF
CDR3 DNA: TGTGCCAGCAGCTTATCTAACGGGGTGATGAATGAGCAGTTCTTC

clone size: .
J gene: TRBJ1-1
V gene: TRBV28
D gene: TRBD1
CDR3 protein: CGSRYSGTVNTEAFF
CDR3 DNA: TGTGGCAGTCGGTATTCCGGGACAGTGAACACTGAAGCTTTCTTT

clone size: .
J gene: TRBJ2-1
V gene: TRBV10-3
D gene: TRBD2
CDR3 protein: CAISGENLAGVRNEQFF
CDR3 DNA: TGTGCCATCAGTGGTGAAAATCTAGCGGGAGTTCGTAATGAGCAGTTCTTC

clone size: .
J gene: TRBJ1-2
V gene: TRBV2
D gene: TRBD1
CDR3 protein: CSSSETGNYVYTF
CDR3 DNA: TGTTCCAGCAGTGAGACAGGGAACTATGTCTACACCTTC

clone size: many
J gene: TRBJ2-7
V gene: TRBV9
D gene: .
CDR3 protein: CASSVGGSSYEQYF
CDR3 DNA: TGTGCCAGCAGCGTAGGAGGGAGCTCCTACGAGCAGTACTTC

clone size: many
J gene: TRBJ2-1
V gene: TRBV4-3
D gene: TRBD2
CDR3 protein: CASSQNPGLANEQFF
CDR3 DNA: TGCGCCAGCAGCCAAAATCCGGGACTAGCGAATGAGCAGTTCTTC

clone size: many
J gene: TRBJ2-7
V gene: TRBV3-1
D gene: TRBD2
CDR3 protein: CASSQEEGLAGEPQYF
CDR3 DNA: TGTGCCAGCAGCCAAGAAGAGGGACTAGCGGGAGAGCCGCAGTACTTC

clone size: .
J gene: TRBJ2-7
V gene: TRBV6-1
D gene: .
CDR3 protein: CAGSSTRAYEQYF
CDR3 DNA: TGTGCCGGCAGTTCAACTAGGGCGTACGAGCAGTACTTC

clone size: once
J gene: TRBJ1-5
V gene: TRBV6-2/TRBV6-3
D gene: .
CDR3 protein: CASSSTGTSSVYSNQPQHF
CDR3 DNA: TGTGCCAGCAGTTCTACCGGGACATCCAGTGTCTATAGCAATCAGCCCCAGCATTTT

clone size: many
J gene: TRBJ2-7
V gene: TRBV11-2
D gene: TRBD2
CDR3 protein: CASSPLKREANYEQYF
CDR3 DNA: TGTGCCAGCAGCCCACTAAAGCGGGAGGCTAACTACGAGCAGTACTTC

clone size: .
J gene: TRBJ2-1
V gene: TRBV20-1
D gene: .
CDR3 protein: CSARGRRYYSHNEQFF
CDR3 DNA: TGCAGTGCTAGAGGCCGAAGGTATTACTCCCACAATGAGCAGTTCTTC

clone size: .
J gene: TRBJ1-5
V gene: TRBV11-1
D gene: .
CDR3 protein: CASSLGSYQPQHF
CDR3 DNA: TGTGCTAGCAGCTTAGGTTCCTATCAGCCCCAGCATTTT

clone size: .
J gene: TRBJ2-6
V gene: TRBV29-1
D gene: .
CDR3 protein: CSVESSGANVLTF
CDR3 DNA: TGCAGCGTTGAGTCCTCTGGGGCAAACGTCCTGACTTTC

clone size: .
J gene: TRBJ2-7
V gene: TRBV11-2
D gene: .
CDR3 protein: CARRWGDSYEQYF
CDR3 DNA: TGTGCCCGCCGCTGGGGGGACTCCTACGAGCAGTACTTC

clone size: .
J gene: TRBJ1-2
V gene: TRBV27
D gene: TRBD1
CDR3 protein: CASSFLPGTGTNYGYTF
CDR3 DNA: TGTGCCAGCAGCTTTTTACCCGGGACAGGGACGAACTATGGCTACACCTTC

clone size: .
J gene: TRBJ2-5
V gene: TRBV2
D gene: .
CDR3 protein: CASREGIGRNQETQYF
CDR3 DNA: TGTGCCAGCAGGGAGGGTATAGGGAGGAACCAAGAGACCCAGTACTTC

clone size: .
J gene: TRBJ1-1
V gene: TRBV25-1
D gene: .
CDR3 protein: CDGSPTGSVTEAFF
CDR3 DNA: TGTGACGGCAGTCCTACAGGGAGTGTGACTGAGGCTTTCTTT

clone size: many
J gene: TRBJ1-5
V gene: TRBV11-2
D gene: .
CDR3 protein: CASSLEGHRGNQPQHF
CDR3 DNA: TGTGCCAGCAGCTTAGAGGGGCATAGGGGGAATCAGCCCCAGCATTTT

clone size: .
J gene: TRBJ1-5
V gene: TRBV2
D gene: .
CDR3 protein: CASSGQINKPQHF
CDR3 DNA: TGTGCCAGCAGTGGCCAGATAAATAAGCCCCAGCATTTT

clone size: medium-sized
J gene: TRBJ2-1
V gene: TRBV20-1
D gene: TRBD1
CDR3 protein: CSAGRTGGFYNEQFF
CDR3 DNA: TGCAGTGCTGGAAGGACAGGGGGTTTCTACAATGAGCAGTTCTTC